Described below is a single T cell receptor beta chain sequence and its context. Sequenced by immunoSEQ multiplex PCR; TCRdb stores in-frame clones only, minus some. The table shows a few hundred thousand clones, with about 88% occurring only once. The sample comes from a study of blood T cell repertoires in COVID-19. CDR3 length: 16 residues. From germline, CDR1 is MGHRA and CDR2 YSYEKL. V was trimmed by 5 bases and J by 8 bases, leaving 22 bases between them. The receptor's source is a woman in her late teens or twenties who had recovered from COVID-19. The V gene is TRBV4-1, the J gene TRBJ2-1; D possibly corresponds to TRBD2 (6 bases). Sequencing used PBMCs or T cells enriched from blood (not recorded which). The CDR3 DNA sequence: TGCGCCAGCAGCGTTCGCGGGACGGCAAGCCGCGATGAGCAGTTCTTC. Its translation is CASSVRGTASRDEQFF.